This T cell receptor (beta chain) derives from a study of human T cells and chemical hapten exposure. The time point denotes: patch test 1, 2 weeks after DPC sensitization. Indicated treatment: therapeutic diphenylcyclopropenone sensitization with weekly scalp DPC. This clonotype was counted a few times. V lost 0 bases and J 1 base, leaving 11 bases between the germline ends. The CDR3 loop spans 16 amino acids. CDR1 and CDR2 from the germline V gene are SGHNT and YYREEE (reference sequence). The study used a library that attached unique molecular identifiers to individual cDNA molecules. TCRdb independently ran MiXCR on the RACE reads; one entry per CDR3 protein. The sample lists roughly 190,000 distinct CDR3 sequences; under 25% were seen once.

The specimen was whole blood, collected in connection with sensitization to the hapten diphenylcyclopropenone (DPC). The J gene is TRBJ2-4, the V gene TRBV5-4; a weak D match, TRBD2 (5 bases). This sequence was found in a woman in her forties or fifties with alopecia areata. Some clones in this sample may be carry-over from other donors' samples. Written as DNA, the CDR3 is TGTGCCAGCAGCTTGGGAGGGAGTGACGCCAAAAACATTCAGTACTTC. It yields the protein CASSLGGSDAKNIQYF.